A single sample gave rise to the 31 T cell receptor beta chains below, sequenced in a study of immune evolution from preneoplasia to lung adenocarcinoma. Profiled with immunoSEQ multiplex PCR; TCRdb holds only in-frame clones, not every one. The sample shows 6,000 to 8,000 clones, around 80% of them seen only once. The sample taken for sequencing was FFPE invasive lung adenocarcinoma tissue. Receptor source: a person aged 35-55 years with lung adenocarcinoma.

V is TRBV6-4 and J is TRBJ2-2; 7 bases agree with TRBD1. The CDR3 extends over 14 amino acids. V shed 4 bases, J shed 5 bases, and the junction held 4 bases outside the gene matches. Germline V gives CDR1 MRHNA, CDR2 SNTAGT. The CDR3 nucleotides are TGTGCCAGCAGTGTCGAACAGGGGACCGGGGAGCTGTTTTTT. This sequence encodes CASSVEQGTGELFF.

The chain carries TRBV4-2 and TRBJ1-3; D is ambiguous. The V end lost 1 base, the J end lost 1 base, and 20 bases lay between the germline ends. This CDR3 contains 19 residues. In germline, CDR1 is LGHNA, CDR2 YNFKEQ. The CDR3 loop reads CASSQAVSADVTSGNTIYF. The DNA for the CDR3 is TGTGCCAGCAGCCAAGCGGTTTCGGCGGACGTCACTTCTGGAAACACCATATATTTT.

This clone occurred once. A far larger clone is just one base off, so this is likely a read error. The V gene is TRBV11-2, the J gene TRBJ1-6; D call uncertain. V lost 6 bases and J 14 bases, leaving 17 bases between the germline ends. Germline CDR1 is SGHAT and CDR2 is FQNNGV. This CDR3 region has 13 residues. CDR3 DNA sequence: TGTGCCAGCAGTTACGGTACCGGTCCATCCCTCCACTTT. It is translated as CASSYGTGPSLHF.

In its sample, this clone was seen a few times. The CDR3 sequence is CASSLTSLRTDTQYF. CDR3 DNA: TGTGCCAGCAGCTTAACGAGTCTTCGCACAGATACGCAGTATTTT. This chain uses TRBV7-3 with TRBJ2-3; unclear D gene. Trimming cost V 0 bases and J 1 base, with 8 bases left between them. The CDR3 runs 15 residues. Per germline, CDR1 SGHTA and CDR2 FQGTGA. Full variable domain (remainder filled in from reference TRBV7-3 and TRBJ2-3): GAGVSQTPSNKVTEKGKYVELRCDPISGHTALYWYRQSLGQGPEFLIYFQGTGAADDSGLPNDRFFAVRPEGSVSTLKIQRTERGDSAVYLCASSLTSLRTDTQYFGPGTRLTVL.

The table lists this clone with a count of one. V gene TRBV7-2 combines with J gene TRBJ2-7, with no clear D. Germline V gene data show CDR1 as SGHTA and CDR2 as FQGNSA. This CDR3 is built from 15 residues. Trimming left V 1 base short and J 4 bases short, with 14 bases between. The chain's CDR3 is CASSLDYAAKYEQYF. The CDR3 DNA is TGTGCCAGCAGCTTAGATTATGCGGCGAAGTACGAGCAGTACTTC.

This sequence joins TRBV27 and TRBJ1-1; TRBD1 aligns across 7 bases. V lost 8 bases to trimming and J lost 4 bases; unmatched junction nucleotides: 10. This CDR3 spans 14 amino acids. Germline V lookup: CDR1 MNHEY, CDR2 SMNVEV (reference sequence). The CDR3 region has the DNA TGTGCCAGCGGCTACTTCGACAGGGTCACTGAAGCTTTCTTT. As protein: CASGYFDRVTEAFF.

V usage is TRBV30 and J usage is TRBJ2-2; TRBD2 matches 9 bases. CDR3 length equals 15 residues. With 0 bases clipped from V and 3 bases from J, the junction kept 2 bases outside the gene matches. CDR1 and CDR2 from the germline V gene are GTSNPN and SVGIG (reference sequence). CDR3 sequence (DNA): TGTGCCTGGAGTGTAGCGGGAGGCGACACCGGGGAGCTGTTTTTT. Protein product: CAWSVAGGDTGELFF.

V and J are TRBV21-1 and TRBJ2-3; the DNA was not used to check the table's D call, TRBD2. TRBV21-1 counts as a pseudogene. This CDR3 has 15 residues. CDR3 sequence reads: CASSTDNTSANTQYF. The DNA for the CDR3 is TGTGCCAGCAGCACCGACAACACTAGTGCGAATACGCAGTATTTT.

V usage is TRBV19 and J usage is TRBJ1-6; D is perhaps TRBD1 (5 bases). The CDR3 length is 13 residues. Trimming cost V 7 bases and J 8 bases, with 12 bases left between them. The germline V gene has CDR1 LNHDA and CDR2 SQIVND (reference sequence). CDR3 protein: CASTWGRDSPLHF. The DNA for the CDR3 is TGTGCCAGTACCTGGGGCAGGGATTCACCCCTCCACTTT.

The J gene is TRBJ2-7, the V gene TRBV5-3, with TRBD1 as a possible D gene (6 bases). TRBV5-3 is annotated as an ORF whose role is uncertain. V was shortened by 3 bases and J by 7 bases, with 14 bases between the two germline ends. This CDR3 spans 13 amino acids. The DNA of the CDR3 is TGTGCCAGAAGCTCACAGGGCGAGGGGGAGCAGTACTTC. Encoded protein: CARSSQGEGEQYF.

The chain recombines TRBV27 with TRBJ1-4; tentatively, D is TRBD1 (6 bases). From germline, CDR1 is MNHEY and CDR2 SMNVEV (reference sequence). V lost 6 bases to trimming and J lost 7 bases, with 12 bases between them. The CDR3 is 13 residues long. CDR3 amino acids: CASRNVDSEKLFF. The DNA of the CDR3 is TGTGCCAGCAGGAATGTGGACAGTGAAAAACTGTTTTTT.

V and J are TRBV19 and TRBJ2-1, with unresolved D. Deletions cut 1 base from V and 0 bases from J, with 10 bases between. Germline V gene lookup returns CDR1 LNHDA and CDR2 SQIVND (reference sequence). This CDR3 has 16 amino acids. CDR3 coding DNA: TGTGCCAGTAGTATAGCGGGCATCCGCTCCTACAATGAGCAGTTCTTC. Amino acid sequence: CASSIAGIRSYNEQFF. Complete variable domain (other parts from reference TRBV19 and TRBJ2-1): DGGITQSPKYLFRKEGQNVTLSCEQNLNHDAMYWYRQDPGQGLRLIYYSQIVNDFQKGDIAEGYSVSREKKESFPLTVTSAQKNPTAFYLCASSIAGIRSYNEQFFGPGTRLTVL.

The chain joins TRBV19 to TRBJ1-1, with D possibly being TRBD1 (6 bases). CDR1 LNHDA and CDR2 SQIVND come from the germline V gene (reference sequence). The CDR3 has 10 amino acids. V dropped 6 bases and J dropped 8 bases, with 7 bases sitting between them. The CDR3 bases are TGTGCCAGTAGGGACAGAGAAGCTTTCTTT. Encoded protein: CASRDREAFF.

The chain joins TRBV13 to TRBJ1-1, with a weak D call TRBD1 (5 bases). This CDR3 is 16 amino acids long. V lost 8 bases and J lost 6, with 25 bases in between. The germline V gene has CDR1 PRHDT and CDR2 FYEKMQ (reference sequence). This CDR3 is CASGTGTLQWWAEAFF. CDR3 bases: TGTGCCAGCGGTACCGGGACTCTACAGTGGTGGGCTGAAGCTTTCTTT.

CDR3 nucleotides: TGTGCCAGCAGCCCTCAGACGACCTCTGGAAACACCATATATTTT. Amino acid sequence: CASSPQTTSGNTIYF. The chain combines TRBV7-2 with TRBJ1-3, with no clear D. Germline CDR1 reads SGHTA; CDR2 reads FQGNSA. V was pared by 5 bases and J by 0 bases, with 11 bases between. The CDR3 runs to 15 residues.

Only a few counts were recorded for this clone. V is TRBV5-1 and J is TRBJ1-1; the match to TRBD1 covers 7 bases. With V trimmed by 0 bases and J by 0 bases, 5 bases remained unmatched. CDR1 is SGHRS and CDR2 is YFSETQ in the germline V gene. The length of the CDR3 is 16 residues. CDR3: CASSLVRGQVNTEAFF. The CDR3 coding sequence is TGCGCCAGCAGCTTGGTGAGGGGGCAGGTGAACACTGAAGCTTTCTTT.

J is TRBJ1-2 and V is TRBV19, with D maybe TRBD1 (6 bases). Germline assignment: CDR1 LNHDA and CDR2 SQIVND (reference sequence). The CDR3 loop spans 13 amino acids. Trimming took off 5 bases at V and 4 bases at J, with 11 bases between the two ends. The CDR3 is CASSFTGIYGYTF. CDR3 sequence (DNA): TGTGCCAGTAGTTTCACAGGGATCTATGGCTACACCTTC.

This chain uses TRBV29-1 with TRBJ1-2; D perhaps matches TRBD1 (6 bases). The CDR3 covers 12 residues. CDR1 is SQVTM, CDR2 ANQGSEA, per germline. V lost 4 bases to trimming and J lost 3 bases, with 9 bases between them. The CDR3 region has the DNA TGCAGCGTTGCGACAGGAGACTATGGCTACACCTTC. Residues: CSVATGDYGYTF.

The chain links TRBV7-6 to TRBJ2-7, with TRBD2 as a possible D gene (5 bases). Germline V gives CDR1 SGHVS, CDR2 FNYEAQ. The CDR3 has 16 amino acids. V was pared by 1 base and J by 3 bases, with 16 bases between. In nucleotides, the CDR3 is TGTGCCAGCAGCTTAGGGGTAGCCGGAGGTCTCTACGAGCAGTACTTC. Residues: CASSLGVAGGLYEQYF.

The rearrangement uses TRBV30 and TRBJ1-3; D call uncertain. The CDR3 covers 15 residues. The V end lost 2 bases, the J end lost 0 bases, and 11 bases lay between the germline ends. Germline values: CDR1 GTSNPN, CDR2 SVGIG (reference sequence). CDR3 coding DNA: TGTGCCTGGAGTAGGCTCAAAAACTCTGGAAACACCATATATTTT. It specifies CAWSRLKNSGNTIYF.

V and J are TRBV7-3 and TRBJ1-1; tentatively, D is TRBD1 (5 bases). This CDR3 comprises 15 residues. The germline V gene encodes CDR1 SGHTA and CDR2 FQGTGA. V was pared by 2 bases and J by 4 bases, with 14 bases between. The CDR3 reads CASSLGPGGTTEAFF. In DNA, the CDR3 is TGTGCCAGCAGCTTAGGGCCGGGCGGGACCACTGAAGCTTTCTTT.

This chain connects TRBV6-4 to TRBJ2-3; 10 bases match TRBD1. This CDR3 has 15 residues. V gave up 2 bases and J gave up 4 bases; unmatched junction bases: 3. The V gene's germline CDR1 is MRHNA and CDR2 SNTAGT. As DNA, the CDR3 is TGTGCCAGCAGTGACGTGGGGACAGGGGCAGATACGCAGTATTTT. It specifies CASSDVGTGADTQYF.

The V and J genes are TRBV28 and TRBJ1-1; maybe TRBD1 (5 bases). Germline-derived CDR1 and CDR2 are MDHEN and SYDVKM. CDR3 size: 15 residues. The ends were cut back, 3 bases at V and 4 bases at J, with 15 bases in the middle. The CDR3 DNA reads TGTGCCAGCAGTTTTGAAGGGGCCCCGGGCACTGAAGCTTTCTTT. This gives the protein CASSFEGAPGTEAFF.

This clone was seen more than once but under ten times. The CDR3 nucleotides read TGTGCCAGCAGCCGAGGCAGGGAGAACACTGAAGCTTTCTTT. Encoded protein: CASSRGRENTEAFF. This chain connects TRBV11-1 to TRBJ1-1, with D possibly being TRBD1 (5 bases). This CDR3 has 14 amino acids. Germline CDR1 SGHAT, CDR2 FQDESV (reference sequence). V was shortened by 5 bases and J by 1 base, with 11 bases between the two germline ends.

The chain combines TRBV28 with TRBJ2-7; D possibly corresponds to TRBD2 (5 bases). Germline values: CDR1 MDHEN, CDR2 SYDVKM. The CDR3 spans 14 residues. With 2 bases removed from V and 3 bases from J, the gap between germline ends came to 11 bases. CDR3 loop: CASSLVPSSYEQYF. For the CDR3, the DNA is TGTGCCAGCAGTTTAGTTCCTAGCAGCTACGAGCAGTACTTC. Variable domain in full (rest from reference TRBV28 and TRBJ2-7): DVKVTQSSRYLVKRTGEKVFLECVQDMDHENMFWYRQDPGLGLRLIYFSYDVKMKEKGDIPEGYSVSREKKERFSLILESASTNQTSMYLCASSLVPSSYEQYFGPGTRLTVT.

This chain uses TRBV21-1 with TRBJ1-5. TRBV21-1 is annotated as a pseudogene. CDR3 length: 16 residues. CDR3 residues: CASSTRKWGIDQPQHF. The CDR3, as DNA: TGTGCCAGCAGCACCCGAAAATGGGGGATTGACCAGCCCCAGCATTTT.

This rearrangement joins TRBV19 to TRBJ1-4; the D is unclear. CDR1 is LNHDA, CDR2 SQIVND, per germline (reference sequence). Trimming shortened V by 3 bases and J by 7 bases, and 12 bases separated the two germline ends. This CDR3 has 14 amino acids. The CDR3 loop is CASSIGPAPEKLFF. The CDR3 DNA follows: TGTGCCAGTAGTATCGGACCGGCGCCTGAAAAACTGTTTTTT.

The rearrangement uses TRBV5-1 and TRBJ2-1; 9 positions match TRBD1. Losses at the gene ends were 0 bases for V and 4 bases for J; bases not matched to a gene: 2. CDR1 is SGHRS and CDR2 is YFSETQ in the germline V gene. The CDR3 is made up of 15 amino acids. The CDR3 bases are TGCGCCAGCAGCTTGGGGGGACAGGGATACAATGAGCAGTTCTTC. The encoded protein is CASSLGGQGYNEQFF. Supplemented by reference TRBV5-1 and TRBJ2-1, the full variable domain reads KAGVTQTPRYLIKTRGQQVTLSCSPISGHRSVSWYQQTPGQGLQFLFEYFSETQRNKGNFPGRFSGRQFSNSRSEMNVSTLELGDSALYLCASSLGGQGYNEQFFGPGTRLTVL.

This sequence joins TRBV11-2 and TRBJ1-1, with a possible D match to TRBD1 (5 bases). The V and J ends lost 3 bases and 6 bases respectively, with 8 bases between them. The CDR3 contains 12 residues. The germline V gene encodes CDR1 SGHAT and CDR2 FQNNGV. Here the CDR3 reads CASSFQGAEAFF. The CDR3 nucleotides are TGTGCCAGCAGCTTTCAGGGCGCTGAAGCTTTCTTT.

This chain joins TRBV4-3 and TRBJ1-5; possible D gene TRBD1, 6 bases. The CDR3 covers 17 residues. V was cut by 8 bases and J by 2 bases, with 22 bases left in between. Germline assignment: CDR1 LGHNA and CDR2 YSLEER. The DNA of the CDR3 is TGCGCCAGCTCCCAGACCTTCGGGGGGGCGGGCAATCAGCCCCAGCATTTT. Amino acid sequence: CASSQTFGGAGNQPQHF.

This chain joins TRBV2 and TRBJ2-7; no clear D. This CDR3 is 13 amino acids long. V lost 6 bases to trimming and J lost 6 bases, with 15 bases between them. Germline CDR1 SNHLY, CDR2 FYNNEI. Here the CDR3 reads CASSSLDLGEQYF. CDR3 DNA sequence: TGTGCCAGCAGCTCTCTTGACCTGGGCGAGCAGTACTTC. Drawing the rest from reference TRBV2 and TRBJ2-7, the complete variable domain is EPEVTQTPSHQVTQMGQEVILRCVPISNHLYFYWYRQILGQKVEFLVSFYNNEISEKSEIFDDQFSVERPDGSNFTLKIRSTKLEDSAMYFCASSSLDLGEQYFGPGTRLTVT.